This TCR beta chain was captured by sequencing in a study of T cells in women clearing cervical HPV infection. Study-level information: Women with histologically confirmed HPV16-related CIN3 or worse, 2 with invasive cancer, served as cases.

To note about this clone: The read stops 3 residues short of the end of the CDR3; the missing end is completed from the germline J gene.

This CDR3 comprises 12 residues. CDR1 and CDR2 (germline): SNHLY, FYNNEI. Trimming removed 8 bases at V and 3 bases at J, with 11 bases between. Assay: immunoSEQ multiplex PCR; the TCRdb copy retains only in-frame clones and omits some. The table for this sample gives some 11,000 clones. Sequenced material: blood buffy coat. The genes are TRBV2 and TRBJ2-7; no clear D gene. The sequence was collected from a woman aged 18-69 years with a cervical HPV16 infection that either progressed to CIN3+ or cleared (not recorded which). Partial CDR3 DNA: TGTGCCAGCGTCGGCAGGATCTACGAG. This gives the protein CASVGRIYE. The full CDR3 protein is CASVGRIYEQYF.